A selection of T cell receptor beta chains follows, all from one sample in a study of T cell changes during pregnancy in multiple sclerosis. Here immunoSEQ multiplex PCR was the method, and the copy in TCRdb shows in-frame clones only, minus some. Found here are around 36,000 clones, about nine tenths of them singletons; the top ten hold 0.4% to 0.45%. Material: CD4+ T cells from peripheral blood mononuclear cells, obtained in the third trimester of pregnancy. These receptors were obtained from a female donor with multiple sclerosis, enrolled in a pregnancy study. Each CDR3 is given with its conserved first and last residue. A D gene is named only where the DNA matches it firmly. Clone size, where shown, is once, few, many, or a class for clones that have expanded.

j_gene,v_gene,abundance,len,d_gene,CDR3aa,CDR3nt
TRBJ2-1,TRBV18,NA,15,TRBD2,CASSRGLAGGNEQFF,TGTGCCAGCTCACGAGGACTAGCGGGGGGCAATGAGCAGTTCTTC
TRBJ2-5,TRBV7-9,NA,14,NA,CASSFKRGEETQYF,TGTGCCAGCAGCTTTAAGCGAGGCGAAGAGACCCAGTACTTC
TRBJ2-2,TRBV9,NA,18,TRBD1,CASSVPFRPTGGTGELFF,TGTGCCAGCAGCGTCCCATTCCGTCCGACAGGGGGCACCGGGGAGCTGTTTTTT
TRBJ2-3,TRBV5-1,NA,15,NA,CASSLLSLQGDTQYF,TGCGCCAGCAGCTTGCTGAGTCTCCAGGGAGATACGCAGTATTTT
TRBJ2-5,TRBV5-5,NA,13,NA,CASSLAPGETQYF,TGTGCCAGCAGCTTGGCCCCCGGAGAGACCCAGTACTTC
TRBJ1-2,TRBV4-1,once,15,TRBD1,CASSQDDRTGQGYTF,TGCGCCAGCAGCCAAGATGACCGGACAGGGCAGGGCTACACCTTC
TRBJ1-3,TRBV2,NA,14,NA,CASSDGAAGNTIYF,TGTGCCAGCAGTGATGGGGCAGCTGGAAACACCATATATTTT
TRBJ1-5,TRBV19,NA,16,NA,CASSIMGEASNQPQHF,TGTGCCAGTAGTATTATGGGAGAGGCCAGCAATCAGCCCCAGCATTTT
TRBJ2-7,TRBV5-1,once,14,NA,CASSSHPDSYEQYF,TGCGCCAGCAGCTCCCATCCAGATTCCTACGAGCAGTACTTC
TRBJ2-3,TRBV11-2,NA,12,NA,CASSLSLDTQYF,TGTGCCAGCAGCCTATCCCTGGATACGCAGTATTTT
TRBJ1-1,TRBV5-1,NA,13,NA,CASSLVLDTEAFF,TGCGCCAGCAGCTTGGTACTGGACACTGAAGCTTTCTTT
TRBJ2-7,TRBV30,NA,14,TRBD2,CAWSGTSGAYEQYF,TGTGCCTGGAGTGGGACTAGCGGGGCCTACGAGCAGTACTTC
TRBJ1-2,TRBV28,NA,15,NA,CASSSFGTFNYGYTF,TGTGCCAGCAGTTCCTTCGGGACTTTTAACTATGGCTACACCTTC